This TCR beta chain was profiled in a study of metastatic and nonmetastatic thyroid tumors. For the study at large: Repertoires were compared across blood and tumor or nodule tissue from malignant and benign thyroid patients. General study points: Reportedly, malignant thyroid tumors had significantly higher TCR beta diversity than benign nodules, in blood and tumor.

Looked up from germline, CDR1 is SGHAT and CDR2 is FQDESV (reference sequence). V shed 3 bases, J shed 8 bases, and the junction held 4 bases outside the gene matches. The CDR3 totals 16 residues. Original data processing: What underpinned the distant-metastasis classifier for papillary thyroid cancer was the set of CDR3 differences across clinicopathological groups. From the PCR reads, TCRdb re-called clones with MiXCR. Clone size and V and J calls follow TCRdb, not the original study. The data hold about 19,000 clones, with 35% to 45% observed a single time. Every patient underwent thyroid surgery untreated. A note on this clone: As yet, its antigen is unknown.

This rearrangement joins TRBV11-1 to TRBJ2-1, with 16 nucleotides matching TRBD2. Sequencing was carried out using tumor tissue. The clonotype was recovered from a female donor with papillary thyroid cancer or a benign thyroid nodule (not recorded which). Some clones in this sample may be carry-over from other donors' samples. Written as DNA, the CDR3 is TGTGCCAGCAGCTTGGGACTAGCGGGAGGGTTTTATGAGCAGTTCTTC. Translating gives CASSLGLAGGFYEQFF. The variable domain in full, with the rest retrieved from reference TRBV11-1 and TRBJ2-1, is EAEVAQSPRYKITEKSQAVAFWCDPISGHATLYWYRQILGQGPELLVQFQDESVVDDSQLPKDRFSAERLKGVDSTLKIQPAELGDSAMYLCASSLGLAGGFYEQFFGPGTRLTVL.